The sequence of this TCR beta chain was determined in a study of cytomegalovirus exposure and HLA in healthy donors. Notes on the study in general: Among TCR beta chains of equal frequency, HLA-associated ones were more clonally expanded in a later analysis. Reports credit the classifier with highly specific, highly sensitive diagnosis of cytomegalovirus status. With later analysis, a missense DCLRE1C variant became linked to TCR beta V- and J-gene trimming.

Trimming took 7 bases from V and 13 from J; bases not matched to a gene: 10. The CDR3 has 12 residues. Germline CDR1 and CDR2: LNHDA and SQIVND (reference sequence). It was with 60 Vbeta and 13 Jbeta primers that the PCR ran. Using immunoSEQ multiplex PCR, the repertoire was profiled, and TCRdb retains in-frame clones only, with some absent. Of about 200,000 clones in the sample, more than 60% were seen once. At least ten counts were recorded for this clone. Its antigen is unknown. This chain uses TRBV19 with TRBJ1-1; 9 bases line up with TRBD1. The specimen sequenced was PBMCs. This sequence originates from a woman younger than 45 in good health and CMV-seropositive. CDR3 residues: CASTERDREFFF. The CDR3 DNA is TGTGCCAGTACCGAGCGGGACAGGGAGTTTTTCTTT.